This TCR beta chain derives from a study of T cells expressing NK-cell markers. Study details: Source material for TCR beta repertoires consisted of sorted CD3+CD56+NKG2C+, CD3+CD56+NKG2C- and CD3+CD56-NKG2C+ T cells.

TCRdb re-called the 5' RACE reads and catalogs CDR3 proteins one per entry, DNA excluded. This sample's clone table lists roughly 300,000 distinct CDR3 sequences. This CDR3 comprises 14 residues. Germline assignment: CDR1 SGHRS and CDR2 YFSETQ. Material for sequencing was blood T cells: a sorted CD56 or NKG2C T cell subset, CD4+ or CD8+ T cells, or bulk PBMC T cells (not recorded which). The receptor was derived from a woman aged 18-70 years in good health. This sequence joins TRBV5-1 and TRBJ2-3; TCRdb selects TRBD2, and the lack of DNA leaves this call unchecked. The CDR3 spells CASSFSGAGDTQYF.